This TCR beta chain was documented in a study of shared clonotypes between healthy human individuals. About the study: Each donor contributed plates that comprised three CD4 naive, three CD4 memory, two CD8 naive and one CD8 memory.

Trimming took 3 bases from V and 7 from J; bases not matched to a gene: 12. Germline CDR1 and CDR2: MNHEY and SMNVEV (reference sequence). This CDR3 is 16 amino acids long. Only CD45RO-negative cells positively selected for CCR7 counted as naive CD8 cells, so terminally differentiated effector memory CD45RA+ cells were excluded. Libraries were prepared by immunoSEQ multiplex PCR; TCRdb keeps only in-frame clonotypes and omits some of them. Of more than 2 million clones listed, approximately 92% were seen once; the top ten hold around 1.7%. Sample: naive CD8+ T cells from PBMCs. The receptor's source is a man aged 18 to 30 in good health. Some clones in this sample may be carry-over from other donors' samples. The chain couples TRBV27 to TRBJ2-1; 7 bases are shared with TRBD1. CDR3 region: CASSLSQGELRNEQFF. The CDR3 region has the DNA TGTGCCAGCAGTTTGTCCCAGGGGGAACTGCGGAATGAGCAGTTCTTC.